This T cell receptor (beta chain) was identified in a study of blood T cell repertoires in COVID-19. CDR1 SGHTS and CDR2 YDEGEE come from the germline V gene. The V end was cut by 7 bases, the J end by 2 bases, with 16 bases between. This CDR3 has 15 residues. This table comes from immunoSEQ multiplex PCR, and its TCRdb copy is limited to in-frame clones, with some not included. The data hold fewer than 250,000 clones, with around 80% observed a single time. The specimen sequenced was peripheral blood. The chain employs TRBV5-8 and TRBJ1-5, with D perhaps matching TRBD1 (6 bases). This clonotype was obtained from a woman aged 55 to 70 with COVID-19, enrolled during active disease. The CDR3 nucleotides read TGTGCCAGCGGGACATGGGAAGAGGGCAATCAGCCCCAGCATTTT. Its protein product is CASGTWEEGNQPQHF.